This TCR beta chain was recovered during a study of OX40 agonist ivuxolimab in advanced cancers. Study background: It was permissible to have had prior anti-PD-1, anti-PD-L1 or anti-CTLA-4 therapy, and about 40% had some. Study-level points and caveats: Clones of CD4+ and CD8+ blood T cells grew by week 6 at doses of 0.1 to 3.0 mg/kg.

The CDR3 is 13 amino acids. The germline V gene has CDR1 SNHLY and CDR2 FYNNEI. The trim removed 5 bases at V and 6 bases at J, leaving 4 bases unmatched. Of note for this clone: The target antigen is unknown.

TCRdb's copy holds only in-frame clones and misses some; the assay was immunoSEQ multiplex PCR. The sample has some 80,000 clones; 94% are singletons. The chain uses TRBV2 and TRBJ2-1, with 7 bases that match TRBD1. This sequence originates from an adult with an advanced solid tumor such as melanoma, head and neck, liver or kidney cancer. The sample was CD4+ or CD8+ T cells sorted from blood, taken in a trial of the OX40 agonist ivuxolimab. The CDR3 DNA is TGTGCCAGCAGTAGGGGGCCAGCCAATGAGCAGTTCTTC. This translates into CASSRGPANEQFF.